The sequence of this TCR beta chain was determined in a study of shared clonotypes between healthy human individuals. The study's findings and limits: The study found roughly 5.3% of naive CD4 clonotypes shared across several donors. Memory subsets generally showed lower estimated richness than naive subsets. Large sequencing depth failed to make sorted-subset sequencing complete, rarefaction showed.

This clone was seen only once. Its antigen is unidentified. Deletions cut 4 bases from V and 2 bases from J, with 12 bases between. CDR3 length: 14 amino acids. Germline loops: CDR1 SGHTA, CDR2 FQGNSA. Sequencing used immunoSEQ multiplex PCR; TCRdb keeps in-frame clones, though not all of them. This sample carries around 1.6 million clones, nearly 99% of them seen once, and the ten largest clones take less than 0.55%. The receptor's source is a man younger than 45 in good health. Sequenced: naive CD4+ T cells sorted from blood. Subset given: CD45RA+ positively selected. The rearrangement joins TRBV7-2 to TRBJ2-7, with D unresolved. This chain's CDR3 is CASSSLGSAYEQYF. DNA for the CDR3: TGTGCCAGCAGCTCCTTAGGTTCGGCCTACGAGCAGTACTTC.